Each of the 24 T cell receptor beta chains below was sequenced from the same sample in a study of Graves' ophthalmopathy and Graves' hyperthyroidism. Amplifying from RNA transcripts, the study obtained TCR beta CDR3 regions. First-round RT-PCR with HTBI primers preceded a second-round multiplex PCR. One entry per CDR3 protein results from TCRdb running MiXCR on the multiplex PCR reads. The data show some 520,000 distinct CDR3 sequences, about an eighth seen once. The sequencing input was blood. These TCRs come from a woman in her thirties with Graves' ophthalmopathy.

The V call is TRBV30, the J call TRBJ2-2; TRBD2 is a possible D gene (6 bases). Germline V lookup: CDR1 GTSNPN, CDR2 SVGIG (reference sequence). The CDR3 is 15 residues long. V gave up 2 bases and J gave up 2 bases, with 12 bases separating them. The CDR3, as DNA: TGTGCCTGGAGTTGGAGGGCGGTTAACACCGGGGAGCTGTTTTTT. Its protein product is CAWSWRAVNTGELFF. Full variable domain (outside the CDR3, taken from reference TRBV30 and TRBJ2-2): SQTIHQWPATLVQPVGSPLSLECTVEGTSNPNLYWYRQAAGRGLQLLFYSVGIGQISSEVPQNLSASRPQDRQFILSSKKLLLSDSGFYLCAWSWRAVNTGELFFGEGSRLTVL.

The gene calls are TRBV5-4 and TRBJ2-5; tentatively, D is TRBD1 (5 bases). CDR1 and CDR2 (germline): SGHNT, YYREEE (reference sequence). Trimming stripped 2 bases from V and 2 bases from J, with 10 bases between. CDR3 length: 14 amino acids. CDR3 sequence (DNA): TGTGCCAGCAGCTTCCAGGGTCTTCAAGAGACCCAGTACTTC. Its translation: CASSFQGLQETQYF.

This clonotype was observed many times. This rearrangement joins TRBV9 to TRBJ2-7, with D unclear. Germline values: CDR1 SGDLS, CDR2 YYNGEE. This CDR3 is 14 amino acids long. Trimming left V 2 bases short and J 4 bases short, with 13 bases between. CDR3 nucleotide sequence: TGTGCCAGCAGCGTGTCGCCTCTTTGGTACGAGCAGTACTTC. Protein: CASSVSPLWYEQYF.

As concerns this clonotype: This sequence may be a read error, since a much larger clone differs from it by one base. The CDR3 here is CASSTTGWRVIHGYTF. CDR3 DNA sequence: TGTGCCAGTAGTACGACCGGATGGCGGGTGATTCATGGCTACACCTTC. The chain carries TRBV19 and TRBJ1-2; D ambiguous. With 4 bases removed from V and 6 bases from J, the gap between germline ends came to 21 bases. Germline V gives CDR1 LNHDA, CDR2 SQIVND (reference sequence). The CDR3 contains 16 residues.

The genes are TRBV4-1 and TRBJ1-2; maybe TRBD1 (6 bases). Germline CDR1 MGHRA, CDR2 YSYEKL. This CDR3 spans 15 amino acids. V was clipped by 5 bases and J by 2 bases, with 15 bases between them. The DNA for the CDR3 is TGCGCCAGCAGCGCCTGGGGGGGGGCGAACTATGGCTACACCTTC. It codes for CASSAWGGANYGYTF.

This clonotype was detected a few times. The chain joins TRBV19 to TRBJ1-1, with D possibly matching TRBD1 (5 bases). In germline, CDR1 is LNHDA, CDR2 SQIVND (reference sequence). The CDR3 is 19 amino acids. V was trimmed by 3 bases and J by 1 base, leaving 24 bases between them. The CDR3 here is CASSIGWFFVRGRNTEAFF. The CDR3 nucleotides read TGTGCCAGTAGTATCGGGTGGTTTTTTGTGCGGGGGAGGAACACTGAAGCTTTCTTT.

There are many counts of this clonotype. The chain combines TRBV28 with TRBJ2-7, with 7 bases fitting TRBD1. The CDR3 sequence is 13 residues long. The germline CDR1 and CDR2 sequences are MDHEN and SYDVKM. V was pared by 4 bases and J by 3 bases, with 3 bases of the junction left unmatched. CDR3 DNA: TGTGCCAGCAGTTGGGACAGATACTACGAGCAGTACTTC. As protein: CASSWDRYYEQYF. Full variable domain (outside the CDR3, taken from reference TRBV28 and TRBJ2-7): DVKVTQSSRYLVKRTGEKVFLECVQDMDHENMFWYRQDPGLGLRLIYFSYDVKMKEKGDIPEGYSVSREKKERFSLILESASTNQTSMYLCASSWDRYYEQYFGPGTRLTVT.

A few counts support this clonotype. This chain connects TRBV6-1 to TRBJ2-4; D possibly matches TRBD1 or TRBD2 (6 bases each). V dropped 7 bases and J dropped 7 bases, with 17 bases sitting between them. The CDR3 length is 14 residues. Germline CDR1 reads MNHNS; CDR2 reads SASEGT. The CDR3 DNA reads TGTGCCAGCACCGCGGCGGGACAATGGAACATTCAGTACTTC. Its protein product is CASTAAGQWNIQYF.

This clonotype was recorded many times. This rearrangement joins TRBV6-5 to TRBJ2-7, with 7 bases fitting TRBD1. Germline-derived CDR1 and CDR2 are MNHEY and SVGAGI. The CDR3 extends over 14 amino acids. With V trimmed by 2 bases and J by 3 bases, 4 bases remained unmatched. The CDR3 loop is CASSYTGVDYEQYF. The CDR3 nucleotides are TGTGCCAGCAGTTACACAGGGGTTGACTACGAGCAGTACTTC.

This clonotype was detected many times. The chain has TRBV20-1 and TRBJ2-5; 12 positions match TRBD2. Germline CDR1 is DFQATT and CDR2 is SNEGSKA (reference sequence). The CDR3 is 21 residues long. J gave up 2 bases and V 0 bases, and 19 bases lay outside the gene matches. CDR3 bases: TGCAGTGCTAGAGATAACCAGGAAAAAACAGGGACTAGCGGGCCGCAAGAGACCCAGTACTTC. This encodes CSARDNQEKTGTSGPQETQYF.

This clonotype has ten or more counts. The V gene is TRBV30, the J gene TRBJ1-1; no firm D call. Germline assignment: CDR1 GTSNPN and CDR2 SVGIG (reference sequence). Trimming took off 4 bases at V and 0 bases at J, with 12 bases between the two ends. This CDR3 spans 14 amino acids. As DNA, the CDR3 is TGTGCCTGGAAAAAAGGCGTCATGAACACTGAAGCTTTCTTT. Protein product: CAWKKGVMNTEAFF. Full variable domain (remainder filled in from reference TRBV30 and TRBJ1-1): SQTIHQWPATLVQPVGSPLSLECTVEGTSNPNLYWYRQAAGRGLQLLFYSVGIGQISSEVPQNLSASRPQDRQFILSSKKLLLSDSGFYLCAWKKGVMNTEAFFGQGTRLTVV.

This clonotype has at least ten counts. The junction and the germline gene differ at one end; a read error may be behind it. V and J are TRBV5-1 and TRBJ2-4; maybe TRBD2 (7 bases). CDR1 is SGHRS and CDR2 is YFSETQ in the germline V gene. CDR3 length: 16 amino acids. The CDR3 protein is CASSLGPRGRGSIKYF. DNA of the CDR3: TGCGCCAGCAGCTTGGGGCCCAGGGGCCGCGGGAGCATTAAGTACTTC.

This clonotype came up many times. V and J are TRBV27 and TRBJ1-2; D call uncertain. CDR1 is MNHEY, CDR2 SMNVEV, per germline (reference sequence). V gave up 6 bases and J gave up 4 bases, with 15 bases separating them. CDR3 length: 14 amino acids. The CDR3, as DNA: TGTGCCAGCAGCCCCCGCGTGGGGATCTATGGCTACACCTTC. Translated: CASSPRVGIYGYTF.

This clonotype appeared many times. The CDR3 reads CASSFRARADYEQYF. The CDR3 DNA reads as TGCGCCAGCAGCTTCAGAGCCAGGGCGGACTACGAGCAGTACTTC. This rearrangement joins TRBV5-1 to TRBJ2-7, with a weak D call TRBD1 (5 bases). The length of the CDR3 is 15 residues. Germline assignment: CDR1 SGHRS and CDR2 YFSETQ. Trimming stripped 2 bases from V and 3 bases from J, with 15 bases between.

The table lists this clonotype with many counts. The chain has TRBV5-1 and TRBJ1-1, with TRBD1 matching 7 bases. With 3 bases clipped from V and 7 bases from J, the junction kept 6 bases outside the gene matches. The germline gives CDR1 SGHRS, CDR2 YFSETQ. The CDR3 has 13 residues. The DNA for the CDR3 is TGCGCCAGCAGCTCGAGACAGGGTGATGAAGCTTTCTTT. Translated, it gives CASSSRQGDEAFF.

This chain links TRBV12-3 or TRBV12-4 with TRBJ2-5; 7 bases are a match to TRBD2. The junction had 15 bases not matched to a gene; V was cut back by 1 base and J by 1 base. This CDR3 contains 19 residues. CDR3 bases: TGTGCCAGCAGTTTAGTACTAGCGTCCCTCCGAGGTCGCCAAGAGACCCAGTACTTC. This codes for CASSLVLASLRGRQETQYF.

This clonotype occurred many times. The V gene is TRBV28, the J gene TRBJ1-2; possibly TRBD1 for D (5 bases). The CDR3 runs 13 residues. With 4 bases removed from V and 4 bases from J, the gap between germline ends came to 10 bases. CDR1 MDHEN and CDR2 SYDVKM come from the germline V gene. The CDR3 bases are TGTGCCAGCAGTTCCACAGGCCTCTATGGCTACACCTTC. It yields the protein CASSSTGLYGYTF.

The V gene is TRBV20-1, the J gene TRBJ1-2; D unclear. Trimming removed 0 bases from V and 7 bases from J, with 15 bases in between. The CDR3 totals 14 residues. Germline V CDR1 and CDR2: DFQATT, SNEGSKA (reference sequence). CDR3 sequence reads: CSARDPGRVFGYTF. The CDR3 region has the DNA TGCAGTGCTAGAGATCCGGGGAGGGTTTTTGGCTACACCTTC.

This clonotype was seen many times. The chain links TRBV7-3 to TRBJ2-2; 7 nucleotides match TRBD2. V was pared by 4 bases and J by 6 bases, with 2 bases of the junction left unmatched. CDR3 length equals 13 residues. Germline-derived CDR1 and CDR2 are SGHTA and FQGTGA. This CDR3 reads CASSSREAGELFF. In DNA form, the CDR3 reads TGTGCCAGCAGCTCTCGGGAGGCCGGGGAGCTGTTTTTT.

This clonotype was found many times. The CDR3 spells CASSQDSGQGRGYGYTF. DNA for the CDR3: TGCGCCAGCAGCCAAGATTCCGGACAGGGCAGGGGCTATGGCTACACCTTC. The chain recombines TRBV4-1 with TRBJ1-2; 8 positions agree with TRBD1. V shed 0 bases, J shed 4 bases, and the junction held 10 bases outside the gene matches. The V gene's germline CDR1 is MGHRA and CDR2 YSYEKL. This CDR3 is built from 17 residues.

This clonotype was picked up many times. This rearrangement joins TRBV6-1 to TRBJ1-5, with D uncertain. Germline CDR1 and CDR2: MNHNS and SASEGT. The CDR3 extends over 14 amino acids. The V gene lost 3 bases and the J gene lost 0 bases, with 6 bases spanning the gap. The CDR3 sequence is CASSDRHSNQPQHF. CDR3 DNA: TGTGCCAGCAGTGACCGACATAGCAATCAGCCCCAGCATTTT.

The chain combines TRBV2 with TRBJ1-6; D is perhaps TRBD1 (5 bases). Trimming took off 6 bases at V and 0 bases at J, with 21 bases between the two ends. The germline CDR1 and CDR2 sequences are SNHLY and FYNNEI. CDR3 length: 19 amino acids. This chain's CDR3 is CASSFPRVWGSSYNSPLHF. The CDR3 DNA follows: TGTGCCAGCAGCTTCCCCAGGGTGTGGGGAAGCTCCTATAATTCACCCCTCCACTTT.

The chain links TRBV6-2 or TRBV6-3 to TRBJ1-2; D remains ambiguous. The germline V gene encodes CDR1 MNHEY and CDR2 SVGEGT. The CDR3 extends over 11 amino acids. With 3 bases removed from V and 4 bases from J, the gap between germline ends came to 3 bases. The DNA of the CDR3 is TGTGCCAGCAGTTATATCTATGGCTACACCTTC. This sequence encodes CASSYIYGYTF.

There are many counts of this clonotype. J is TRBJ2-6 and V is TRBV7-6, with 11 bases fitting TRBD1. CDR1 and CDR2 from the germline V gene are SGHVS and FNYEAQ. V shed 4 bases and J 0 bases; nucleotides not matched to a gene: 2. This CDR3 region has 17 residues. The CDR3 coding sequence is TGTGCCAGCAGCTCGGACAGGGGGCCCTCTGGGGCCAACGTCCTGACTTTC. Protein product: CASSSDRGPSGANVLTF.